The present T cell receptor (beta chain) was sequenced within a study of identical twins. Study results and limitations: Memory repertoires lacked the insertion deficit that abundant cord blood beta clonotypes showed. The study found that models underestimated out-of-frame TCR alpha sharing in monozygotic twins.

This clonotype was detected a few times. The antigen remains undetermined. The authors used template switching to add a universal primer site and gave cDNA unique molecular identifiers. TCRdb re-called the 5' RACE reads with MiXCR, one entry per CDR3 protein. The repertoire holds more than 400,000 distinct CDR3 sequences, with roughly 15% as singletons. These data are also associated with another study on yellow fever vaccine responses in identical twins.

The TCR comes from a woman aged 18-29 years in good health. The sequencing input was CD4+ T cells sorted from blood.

CDR3 loop: CATSDPTAISYSGTGELFF. The DNA for the CDR3 is TGTGCCACCAGTGACCCGACAGCCATTTCTTACTCAGGCACCGGGGAGCTGTTTTTT. This chain joins TRBV24-1 and TRBJ2-2; D possibly corresponds to TRBD1 (5 bases). This CDR3 is built from 19 residues. V was clipped by 4 bases and J by 4 bases, with 24 bases between them. The germline V gene has CDR1 KGHDR and CDR2 SFDVKD.